The next 26 T cell receptor beta chains were all read from a single sample in a study of CD8+ T cells in alopecia areata. As for treatment: oral pan-JAK inhibitor, 5-10 mg twice daily. TCR sequencing used cDNA made by reverse transcription of extracted RNA. Only in-frame clones appear in the TCRdb table, and some are missing; sequencing was by immunoSEQ multiplex PCR. Of around 270,000 clones in the sample, about three fifths were seen once. The source was CD4+ T cells sorted from blood, collected at week 24, from a patient treated with tofacitinib. Source of these receptors: a human donor with alopecia areata.

The chain has TRBV25-1 and TRBJ2-7; unclear D gene. This CDR3 has 16 amino acids. Germline V lookup: CDR1 MGHDK, CDR2 SYGVNS. Trimming took 3 bases from V and 3 from J, leaving 18 bases between them. CDR3 amino acids: CASSDLRGSENYEQYF. In DNA form, the CDR3 reads TGTGCCAGCAGTGATCTCCGTGGCAGCGAGAACTACGAGCAGTACTTC.

J is TRBJ1-2 and V is TRBV18; 9 bases fit TRBD1. CDR3 size: 13 residues. CDR1 and CDR2 from the germline V gene are KGHSH and LQKENI. V was pared by 1 base and J by 13 bases, with 7 bases of the junction left unmatched. CDR3 residues: CASSPRDRDSSTF. Here the CDR3 DNA reads TGTGCCAGCTCACCACGGGACAGGGATTCCTCCACCTTC.

The chain has TRBV9 and TRBJ1-1, with 8 positions matching TRBD1. The germline V gene has CDR1 SGDLS and CDR2 YYNGEE. The ends lost 0 bases at V and 10 bases at J; junction bases unmatched: 11. The CDR3 spans 15 residues. Here the CDR3 DNA reads TGTGCCAGCAGCGTAGCCCCGACAGGGGAGTGGGGAGCTTTCTTT. Residues: CASSVAPTGEWGAFF. The full variable domain, rest sourced from reference TRBV9 and TRBJ1-1, is DSGVTQTPKHLITATGQRVTLRCSPRSGDLSVYWYQQSLDQGLQFLIQYYNGEERAKGNILERFSAQQFPDLHSELNLSSLELGDSALYFCASSVAPTGEWGAFFGQGTRLTVV.

This clone was counted only a few times. V is TRBV30 and J is TRBJ2-5; 12 positions agree with TRBD2. Germline loops: CDR1 GTSNPN, CDR2 SVGIG (reference sequence). V dropped 3 bases and J dropped 4; count of bases not matched to a gene: 3. The CDR3 has 14 residues. The CDR3 bases are TGTGCCTGGAGGACTAGCGGGGGAGTAGAGACCCAGTACTTC. Translated: CAWRTSGGVETQYF.

V and J are TRBV29-1 and TRBJ1-2; 9 bases line up with TRBD1. V lost 6 bases to trimming and J lost 0 bases; unmatched junction nucleotides: 8. The CDR3 is made up of 15 amino acids. CDR1 is SQVTM, CDR2 ANQGSEA, per germline. The chain's CDR3 is CSVGGGQGPNYGYTF. The CDR3 DNA follows: TGCAGCGTGGGTGGGGGACAGGGACCTAACTATGGCTACACCTTC.

The rearrangement links TRBV4-2 to TRBJ1-6; the match to TRBD1 covers 9 bases. V gave up 0 bases and J gave up 8 bases; unmatched junction bases: 5. The CDR3 is 16 amino acids. Germline V gene lookup returns CDR1 LGHNA and CDR2 YNFKEQ. The CDR3, as DNA: TGTGCCAGCAGCCAAGACCAGGACAGGGGATATTCACCCCTCCACTTT. Its protein is CASSQDQDRGYSPLHF.

The genes are TRBV30 and TRBJ1-2; D not certain. The germline CDR1 and CDR2 sequences are GTSNPN and SVGIG (reference sequence). The CDR3 sequence is 15 residues long. Trimming left V 3 bases short and J 2 bases short, with 16 bases between. CDR3 in amino acids: CAWRYHSLLNYGYTF. CDR3 sequence (DNA): TGTGCCTGGAGGTACCACAGTTTATTGAACTATGGCTACACCTTC.

V is TRBV2 and J is TRBJ2-7; D is ambiguous. V was trimmed by 6 bases and J by 1 base, leaving 4 bases between them. Germline-derived CDR1 and CDR2 are SNHLY and FYNNEI. The CDR3 sequence is 11 residues long. CDR3 residues: CASSPSYEQYF. The CDR3 DNA follows: TGTGCCAGCAGCCCGTCCTACGAGCAGTACTTC.

This clone was observed a few times. CDR3 loop: CASSEPLAGGPETQYF. CDR3 nucleotide sequence: TGTGCCAGCAGTGAACCCCTAGCGGGGGGGCCTGAGACCCAGTACTTC. This rearrangement joins TRBV2 to TRBJ2-5; TRBD2 matches 12 bases. CDR3 length equals 16 residues. Germline assignment: CDR1 SNHLY and CDR2 FYNNEI. J lost 5 bases, V lost 2 bases, and 6 bases had no gene match.

A few counts support this clone. The chain employs TRBV7-9 and TRBJ2-5; D is ambiguous. The V gene lost 4 bases and the J gene lost 4 bases, with 13 bases spanning the gap. Per germline, CDR1 SEHNR and CDR2 FQNEAQ (reference sequence). This CDR3 has 14 amino acids. CDR3 nucleotide sequence: TGTGCCAGCAGCTCCCCCTCTGCTCCAGAGACCCAGTACTTC. It codes for CASSSPSAPETQYF.

This clone was seen a few times. The chain employs TRBV29-1 and TRBJ1-1; the D gene is possibly TRBD1 (6 bases). This CDR3 spans 13 amino acids. Trimming pared 6 bases from V and 8 bases from J, leaving 19 bases between. Germline V lookup: CDR1 SQVTM, CDR2 ANQGSEA. The CDR3 bases are TGCAGCGTCTACCAAAAACTCACAGGGGAAGCTTTCTTT. Its translation is CSVYQKLTGEAFF.

The chain joins TRBV7-2 to TRBJ2-5, with a possible D match to TRBD1 (6 bases). Germline V gives CDR1 SGHTA, CDR2 FQGNSA. V shed 5 bases and J shed 8 bases, with 12 bases lying between them. The CDR3 has 12 residues. The CDR3 reads CASSGGQPTQYF. The CDR3 bases are TGTGCCAGCAGCGGGGGCCAGCCTACCCAGTACTTC.

The CDR3 sequence: CAITPGAGTEAFF. CDR3 sequence (DNA): TGTGCCATCACACCGGGGGCCGGCACTGAAGCTTTCTTT. The chain combines TRBV10-3 with TRBJ1-1, with D perhaps matching TRBD1 (6 bases). V lost 7 bases, J lost 4 bases, and 13 bases lay in between. Germline V lookup: CDR1 ENHRY, CDR2 SYGVKD. CDR3 size: 13 residues.

The chain carries TRBV29-1 and TRBJ2-2; D remains ambiguous. Germline loops: CDR1 SQVTM, CDR2 ANQGSEA. Trimming cost V 8 bases and J 2 bases, with 12 bases left between them. The CDR3 is made up of 13 amino acids. The CDR3 spells CSLLSPNTGELFF. The CDR3 DNA reads as TGCAGCCTGCTCTCTCCTAACACCGGGGAGCTGTTTTTT.

This CDR3 is CASSQGGRDRVYEQYF. CDR3 DNA: TGTGCCAGCAGCCAAGGAGGCCGGGACAGGGTTTACGAGCAGTACTTC. The chain recombines TRBV4-2 with TRBJ2-7; 9 nucleotides line up with TRBD1. The CDR3 consists of 16 residues. Losses at the gene ends were 1 base for V and 4 bases for J; bases not matched to a gene: 8. Germline V gene sequence: CDR1 LGHNA, CDR2 YNFKEQ.

This clone was observed a handful of times. The gene calls are TRBV2 and TRBJ1-2; D remains unclear. There are 14 residues in the CDR3. CDR1 is SNHLY and CDR2 is FYNNEI in the germline V gene. Trimming removed 7 bases at V and 8 bases at J, with 20 bases between. CDR3 coding DNA: TGTGCCAGCACGGATGAAAGATCAGCGGGGGGCTACACCTTC. Protein product: CASTDERSAGGYTF. The full variable domain, with the rest looked up from reference TRBV2 and TRBJ1-2, is EPEVTQTPSHQVTQMGQEVILRCVPISNHLYFYWYRQILGQKVEFLVSFYNNEISEKSEIFDDQFSVERPDGSNFTLKIRSTKLEDSAMYFCASTDERSAGGYTFGSGTRLTVV.

This chain connects TRBV14 to TRBJ2-2; D may be TRBD1 (5 bases). V was cut by 1 base and J by 1 base, with 10 bases left in between. The CDR3 has 16 amino acids. Germline CDR1 SGHDN, CDR2 FVKESK. The CDR3 sequence is CASSQGLQGNTGELFF. The CDR3 region has the DNA TGTGCCAGCAGCCAAGGCCTGCAGGGGAACACCGGGGAGCTGTTTTTT.

Many counts were recorded for this clone. The chain uses TRBV27 and TRBJ2-3; a weak D match, TRBD2 (7 bases). Germline CDR1 is MNHEY and CDR2 is SMNVEV (reference sequence). The CDR3 sequence is 13 residues long. V was shortened by 7 bases and J by 6 bases, with 14 bases between the two germline ends. CDR3 amino acids: CASTRAGADTQYF. The CDR3 DNA reads as TGTGCCAGCACTCGCGCGGGGGCGGATACGCAGTATTTT.

The chain uses TRBV7-9 and TRBJ1-6; D gene uncertain. The CDR3 spans 14 residues. Germline lookup yields CDR1 SEHNR and CDR2 FQNEAQ (reference sequence). The V and J ends lost 5 bases and 3 bases respectively, with 8 bases between them. The CDR3 sequence is CASSADDYNSPLHF. In nucleotides, the CDR3 is TGTGCCAGCAGCGCGGACGACTATAATTCACCCCTCCACTTT.

A few counts support this clone. This sequence joins TRBV5-1 and TRBJ1-6; TRBD1 agrees at 9 bases. Germline CDR1 SGHRS, CDR2 YFSETQ. J was trimmed by 7 bases and V by 3 bases; bases with no gene match: 2. The CDR3 sequence is 14 residues long. The chain's CDR3 is CASSYGQGNSPLHF. The CDR3 bases are TGCGCCAGCAGCTACGGACAGGGGAATTCACCCCTCCACTTT. The complete variable domain, with remaining parts taken from reference TRBV5-1 and TRBJ1-6, reads KAGVTQTPRYLIKTRGQQVTLSCSPISGHRSVSWYQQTPGQGLQFLFEYFSETQRNKGNFPGRFSGRQFSNSRSEMNVSTLELGDSALYLCASSYGQGNSPLHFGNGTRLTVT.

The chain carries TRBV15 and TRBJ2-1; no clear D gene. Germline V gene sequence: CDR1 LNHNV, CDR2 YYDKDF (reference sequence). Trimming removed 1 base from V and 10 bases from J, with 8 bases in between. CDR3 length: 12 amino acids. CDR3 amino acids: CATSRGDQEQFF. The CDR3 nucleotides are TGTGCCACCAGCAGAGGTGATCAGGAGCAGTTCTTC. Together with reference TRBV15 and TRBJ2-1, the CDR3 gives the full variable domain: DAMVIQNPRYQVTQFGKPVTLSCSQTLNHNVMYWYQQKSSQAPKLLFHYYDKDFNNEADTPDNFQSRRPNTSFCFLDIRSPGLGDTAMYLCATSRGDQEQFFGPGTRLTVL.

CDR3 in DNA: TGTGCCACCAGCAGAGATCCGATGAACACTGAAGCTTTCTTT. Its translation is CATSRDPMNTEAFF. The chain links TRBV15 to TRBJ1-1; D is unresolved. V shed 0 bases and J shed 0 bases, with 5 bases lying between them. The CDR3 covers 14 residues. Germline V gene data show CDR1 as LNHNV and CDR2 as YYDKDF (reference sequence).

The chain carries TRBV6-5 and TRBJ1-6; weak D call: TRBD1 (5 bases). Germline values: CDR1 MNHEY, CDR2 SVGAGI. V shed 6 bases and J shed 8 bases, with 14 bases lying between them. The CDR3 has 14 amino acids. The DNA of the CDR3 is TGTGCCAGCAGCCGGGGACCCACAGATTCACCCCTCCACTTT. Residues: CASSRGPTDSPLHF.

This clone occurred a few times. J is TRBJ2-1 and V is TRBV7-2; 7 bases line up with TRBD1. Losses at the gene ends were 5 bases for V and 7 bases for J; bases not matched to a gene: 8. In germline, CDR1 is SGHTA, CDR2 FQGNSA. This CDR3 spans 14 amino acids. The CDR3 here is CASSRDSLGNEQFF. In DNA, the CDR3 is TGTGCCAGCAGCCGGGACAGCCTGGGGAATGAGCAGTTCTTC.

This clone has just a few counts. The chain has TRBV29-1 and TRBJ2-5; 8 bases map to TRBD2. Germline CDR1 reads SQVTM; CDR2 reads ANQGSEA. V shed 7 bases and J 3 bases; nucleotides not matched to a gene: 1. CDR3 length equals 11 residues. The CDR3 protein is CSARGEETQYF. As DNA, the CDR3 is TGCAGCGCGCGGGGGGAAGAGACCCAGTACTTC. The whole variable domain, filled in from reference TRBV29-1 and TRBJ2-5, reads SAVISQKPSRDICQRGTSLTIQCQVDSQVTMMFWYRQQPGQSLTLIATANQGSEATYESGFVIDKFPISRPNLTFSTLTVSNMSPEDSSIYLCSARGEETQYFGPGTRLLVL.

This clone has just one count. V gene TRBV5-4 combines with J gene TRBJ2-5, with D perhaps assigned TRBD1 or TRBD2 (5 bases each). Germline CDR1 is SGHNT and CDR2 is YYREEE (reference sequence). The CDR3 runs 13 residues. V was clipped by 4 bases and J by 6 bases, with 13 bases between them. This CDR3 reads CASSPPEGKTQYF. CDR3 in DNA: TGTGCCAGCAGCCCCCCCGAGGGGAAGACCCAGTACTTC.